This is a list of T cell receptor beta chains from one sample in a study of shared clonotypes between healthy human individuals. The table came from immunoSEQ multiplex PCR; TCRdb's copy has only in-frame clones and leaves some out. The data hold just over 2,000,000 clones, with roughly 96% observed a single time. Sequences were obtained from naive CD4+ T cells sorted from blood. These receptor sequences come from a man between 18 and 29 years old in good health. CDR3s leave out the opening cysteine and the closing phenylalanine or tryptophan.

j_call: TRBJ1-4
v_call: TRBV5-1
cdr3_aa: ASAPRRGPNEKLF

j_call: TRBJ1-6
v_call: TRBV6-5
cdr3_aa: ASSSPGQGISPLH

j_call: TRBJ2-7
v_call: TRBV7-2
cdr3_aa: ASSLGGVRGQGEQY

j_call: TRBJ2-2
v_call: TRBV2
cdr3_aa: ASTGRAWDTGELF

j_call: TRBJ1-2
v_call: TRBV5-6
cdr3_aa: ASRFWDRGAGYT

j_call: TRBJ1-1
v_call: TRBV4-3
cdr3_aa: ASSQVGVLHAF

j_call: TRBJ2-3
v_call: TRBV19
cdr3_aa: ASSITGADRLY

j_call: TRBJ2-1
v_call: TRBV6-1
cdr3_aa: ASSEFSGSRPYNEQF

j_call: TRBJ2-5
v_call: TRBV2
cdr3_aa: ASSYVAQETQY

j_call: TRBJ1-3
v_call: TRBV10-2
cdr3_aa: ASSDRHSSGNTIY

j_call: TRBJ1-4
v_call: TRBV6-6
cdr3_aa: ASSYVCEKLF

j_call: TRBJ1-1
v_call: TRBV6-1
cdr3_aa: ASIRGAGLITEAF

j_call: TRBJ2-1
v_call: TRBV25-1
cdr3_aa: ASSARTGHLNEQF

j_call: TRBJ2-5
v_call: TRBV5-1
cdr3_aa: APNAEALKETQY

j_call: TRBJ1-2
v_call: TRBV5-4
cdr3_aa: ASEPGTGGGIYGYT

j_call: TRBJ2-1
v_call: TRBV2
cdr3_aa: ASSDWLAGGNEQF

j_call: TRBJ1-1
v_call: TRBV10-3
cdr3_aa: AISERRDTEAF

j_call: TRBJ2-5
v_call: TRBV11-2
cdr3_aa: ASSLAERGRNYQETQY

j_call: TRBJ2-4
v_call: TRBV2
cdr3_aa: ASSDGQVIVKNIQY

j_call: TRBJ2-3
v_call: TRBV18
cdr3_aa: ASSPRQGRKTDTQY

j_call: TRBJ1-5
v_call: TRBV5-1
cdr3_aa: ASSLGGFDQPQH

j_call: TRBJ1-5
v_call: TRBV5-6
cdr3_aa: ASSSIFGTANSNQPQH

j_call: TRBJ2-5
v_call: TRBV7-9
cdr3_aa: ASSEGETQY

j_call: TRBJ2-5
v_call: TRBV5-6
cdr3_aa: ASSLVSGRLQSD

j_call: TRBJ2-7
v_call: TRBV10-3
cdr3_aa: ATGTGVYEQY

j_call: TRBJ1-1
v_call: TRBV30
cdr3_aa: AWRRTGGTEAF

j_call: TRBJ1-2
v_call: TRBV5-1
cdr3_aa: ASSPSGVSGYT

j_call: TRBJ1-4
v_call: TRBV10-2
cdr3_aa: ASSEGGAAQGKLF

j_call: TRBJ2-1
v_call: TRBV10-1
cdr3_aa: ASSGSGAGEQF

j_call: TRBJ2-7
v_call: TRBV7-2
cdr3_aa: ASSLGHVYEQY

j_call: TRBJ2-1
v_call: TRBV2
cdr3_aa: ASILGGQNEQF

j_call: TRBJ1-2
v_call: TRBV7-8
cdr3_aa: ASSLLIWGQGLDGYT

j_call: TRBJ1-5
v_call: TRBV28
cdr3_aa: ASSPGDFSNQPQH